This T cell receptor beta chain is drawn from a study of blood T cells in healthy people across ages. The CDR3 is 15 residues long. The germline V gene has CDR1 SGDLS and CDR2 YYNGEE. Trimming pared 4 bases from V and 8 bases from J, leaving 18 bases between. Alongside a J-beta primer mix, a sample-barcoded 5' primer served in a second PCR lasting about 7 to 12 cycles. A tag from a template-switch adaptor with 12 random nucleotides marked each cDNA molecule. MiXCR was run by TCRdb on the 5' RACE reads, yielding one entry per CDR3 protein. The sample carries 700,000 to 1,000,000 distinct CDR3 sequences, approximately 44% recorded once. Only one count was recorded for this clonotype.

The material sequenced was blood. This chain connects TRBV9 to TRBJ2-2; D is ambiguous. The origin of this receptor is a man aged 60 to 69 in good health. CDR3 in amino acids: CASSPRNSGVGELFF. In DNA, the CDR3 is TGTGCCAGCAGCCCCCGAAATAGTGGGGTAGGGGAGCTGTTTTTT.